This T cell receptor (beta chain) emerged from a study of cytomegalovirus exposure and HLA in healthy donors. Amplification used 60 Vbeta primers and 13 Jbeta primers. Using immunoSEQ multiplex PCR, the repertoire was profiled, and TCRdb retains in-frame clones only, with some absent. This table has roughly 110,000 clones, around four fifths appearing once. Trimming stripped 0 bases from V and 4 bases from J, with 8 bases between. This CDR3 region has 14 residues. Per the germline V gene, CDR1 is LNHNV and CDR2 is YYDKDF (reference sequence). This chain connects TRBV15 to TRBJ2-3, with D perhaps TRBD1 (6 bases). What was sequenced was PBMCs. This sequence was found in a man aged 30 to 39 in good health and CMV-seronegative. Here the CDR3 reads CATSRDDRPDTQYF. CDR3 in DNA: TGTGCCACCAGCAGAGATGACAGGCCAGATACGCAGTATTTT.